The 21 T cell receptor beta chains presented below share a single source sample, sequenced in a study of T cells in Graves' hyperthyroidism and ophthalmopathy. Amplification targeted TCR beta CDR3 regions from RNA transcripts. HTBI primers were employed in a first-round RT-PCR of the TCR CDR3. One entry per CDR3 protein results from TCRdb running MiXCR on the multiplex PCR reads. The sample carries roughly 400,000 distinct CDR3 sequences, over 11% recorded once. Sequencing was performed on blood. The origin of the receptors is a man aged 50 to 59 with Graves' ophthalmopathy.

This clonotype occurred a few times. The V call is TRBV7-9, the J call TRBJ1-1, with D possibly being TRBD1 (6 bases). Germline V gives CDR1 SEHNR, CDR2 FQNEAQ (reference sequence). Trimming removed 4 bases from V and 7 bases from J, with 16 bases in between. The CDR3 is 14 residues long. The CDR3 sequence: CASSSGTGYLEAFF. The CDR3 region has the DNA TGTGCCAGCAGCTCGGGAACAGGGTACCTTGAAGCTTTCTTT.

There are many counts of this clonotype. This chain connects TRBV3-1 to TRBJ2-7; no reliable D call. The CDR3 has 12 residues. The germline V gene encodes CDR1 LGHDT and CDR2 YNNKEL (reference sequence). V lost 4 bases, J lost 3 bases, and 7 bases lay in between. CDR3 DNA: TGTGCCAGCAGCCGCCGCGACTACGAGCAGTACTTC. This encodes CASSRRDYEQYF.

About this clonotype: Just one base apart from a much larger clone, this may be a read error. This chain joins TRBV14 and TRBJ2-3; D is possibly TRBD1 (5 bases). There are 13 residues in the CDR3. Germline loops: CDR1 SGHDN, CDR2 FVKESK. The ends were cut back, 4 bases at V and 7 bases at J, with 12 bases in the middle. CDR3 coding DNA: TGTGCCAGCAGCCCCGGACATTCCTATACGCAGTATTTT. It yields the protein CASSPGHSYTQYF.

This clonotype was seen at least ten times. The DNA for the CDR3 is TGTGCCAGCAGTTCAGGGGCGGGCAATCAGCCCCAGCATTTT. Amino acid sequence: CASSSGAGNQPQHF. The rearrangement links TRBV27 to TRBJ1-5; the D gene is possibly TRBD1 (6 bases). The CDR3 spans 14 residues. Trimming left V 4 bases short and J 2 bases short, with 9 bases between. Germline CDR1 is MNHEY and CDR2 is SMNVEV (reference sequence).

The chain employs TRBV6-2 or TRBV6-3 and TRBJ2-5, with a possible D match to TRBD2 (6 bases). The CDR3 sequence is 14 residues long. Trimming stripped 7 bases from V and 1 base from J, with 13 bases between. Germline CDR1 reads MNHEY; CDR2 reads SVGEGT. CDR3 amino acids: CASKFAGSQETQYF. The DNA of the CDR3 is TGTGCCAGCAAGTTTGCGGGATCCCAAGAGACCCAGTACTTC.

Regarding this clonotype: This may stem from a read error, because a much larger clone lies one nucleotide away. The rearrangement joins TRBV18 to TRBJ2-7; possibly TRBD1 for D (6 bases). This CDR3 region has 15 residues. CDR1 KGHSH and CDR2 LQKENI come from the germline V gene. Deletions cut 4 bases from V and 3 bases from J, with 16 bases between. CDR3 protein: CASSLSPGHSYEQYF. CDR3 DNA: TGTGCCAGCTCACTATCACCGGGACATAGCTACGAGCAGTACTTC.

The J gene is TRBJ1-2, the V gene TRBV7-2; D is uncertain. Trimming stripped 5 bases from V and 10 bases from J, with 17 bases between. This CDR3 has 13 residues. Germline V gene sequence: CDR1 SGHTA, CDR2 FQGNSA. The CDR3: CASSDSGPPFYTF. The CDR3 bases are TGTGCCAGCAGCGATTCCGGGCCCCCGTTCTACACCTTC.

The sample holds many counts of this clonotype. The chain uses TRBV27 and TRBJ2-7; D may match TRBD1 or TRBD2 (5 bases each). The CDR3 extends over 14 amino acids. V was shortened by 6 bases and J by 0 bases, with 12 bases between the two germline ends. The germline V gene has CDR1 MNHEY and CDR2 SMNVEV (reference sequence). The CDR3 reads CASSRGPSSYEQYF. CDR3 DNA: TGTGCCAGCAGCCGGGGCCCAAGCTCCTACGAGCAGTACTTC.

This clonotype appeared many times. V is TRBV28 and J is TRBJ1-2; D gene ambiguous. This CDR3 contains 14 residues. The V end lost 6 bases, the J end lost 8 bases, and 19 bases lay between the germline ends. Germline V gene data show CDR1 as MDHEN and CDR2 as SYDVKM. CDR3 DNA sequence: TGTGCCAGCAGCTTCGACCTTCGGCAGGCCGGCTACACCTTC. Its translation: CASSFDLRQAGYTF.

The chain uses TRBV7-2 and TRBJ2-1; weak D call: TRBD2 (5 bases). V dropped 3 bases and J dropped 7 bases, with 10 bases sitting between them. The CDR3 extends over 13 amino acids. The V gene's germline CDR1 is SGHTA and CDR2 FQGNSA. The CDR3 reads CASSFERRNEQFF. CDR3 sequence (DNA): TGTGCCAGCAGCTTCGAGCGGAGGAATGAGCAGTTCTTC.

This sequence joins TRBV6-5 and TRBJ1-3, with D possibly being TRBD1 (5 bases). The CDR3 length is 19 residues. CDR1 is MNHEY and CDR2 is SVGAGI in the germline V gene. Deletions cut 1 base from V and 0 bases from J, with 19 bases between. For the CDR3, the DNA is TGTGCCAGCAGTTACTACCAAATCAGGGAAGGCGGCTCTGGAAACACCATATATTTT. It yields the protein CASSYYQIREGGSGNTIYF.

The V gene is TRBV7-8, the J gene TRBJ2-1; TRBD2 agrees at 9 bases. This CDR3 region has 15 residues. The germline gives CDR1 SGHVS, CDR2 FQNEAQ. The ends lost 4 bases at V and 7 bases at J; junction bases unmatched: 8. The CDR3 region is CASSWTGTSFNEQFF. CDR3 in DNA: TGTGCCAGCAGCTGGACCGGGACTAGCTTTAATGAGCAGTTCTTC. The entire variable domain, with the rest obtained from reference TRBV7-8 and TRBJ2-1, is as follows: GAGVSQSPRYKVAKRGQDVALRCDPISGHVSLFWYQQALGQGPEFLTYFQNEAQLDKSGLPSDRFFAERPEGSVSTLKIQRTQQEDSAVYLCASSWTGTSFNEQFFGPGTRLTVL.

The chain's CDR3 is CSVERSYGYTF. CDR3 nucleotides: TGCAGCGTTGAACGGAGCTATGGCTACACCTTC. This rearrangement joins TRBV29-1 to TRBJ1-2, with D unresolved. The CDR3 spans 11 residues. Germline CDR1 SQVTM, CDR2 ANQGSEA. V lost 2 bases to trimming and J lost 4 bases, with 5 bases between them.

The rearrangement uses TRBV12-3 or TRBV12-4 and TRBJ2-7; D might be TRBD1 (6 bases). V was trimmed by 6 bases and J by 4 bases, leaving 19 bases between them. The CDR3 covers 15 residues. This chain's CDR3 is CASSRPTGSGYEQYF. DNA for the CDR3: TGTGCCAGCAGCCGACCGACAGGATCGGGGTACGAGCAGTACTTC.

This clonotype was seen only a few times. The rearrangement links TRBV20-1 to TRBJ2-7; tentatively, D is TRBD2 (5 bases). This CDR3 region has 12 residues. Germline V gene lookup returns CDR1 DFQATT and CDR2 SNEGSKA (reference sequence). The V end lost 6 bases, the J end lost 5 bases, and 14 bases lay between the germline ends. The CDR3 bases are TGCAGTGCCTACTCGGGGAAGGACGAGCAGTACTTC. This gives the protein CSAYSGKDEQYF.

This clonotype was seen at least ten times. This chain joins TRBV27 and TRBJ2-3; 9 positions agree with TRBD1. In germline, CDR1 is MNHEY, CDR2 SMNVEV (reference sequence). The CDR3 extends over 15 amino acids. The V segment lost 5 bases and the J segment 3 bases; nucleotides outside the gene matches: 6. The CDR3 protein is CASSTDRGTTDTQYF. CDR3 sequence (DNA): TGTGCCAGCAGTACGGACAGGGGTACAACAGATACGCAGTATTTT.

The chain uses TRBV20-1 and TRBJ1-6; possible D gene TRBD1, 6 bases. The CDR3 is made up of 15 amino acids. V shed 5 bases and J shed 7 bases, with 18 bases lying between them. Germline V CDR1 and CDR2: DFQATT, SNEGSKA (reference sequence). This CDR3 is CSAGRQVDLNSPLHF. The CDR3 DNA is TGCAGTGCTGGCAGACAGGTCGACCTAAATTCACCCCTCCACTTT.

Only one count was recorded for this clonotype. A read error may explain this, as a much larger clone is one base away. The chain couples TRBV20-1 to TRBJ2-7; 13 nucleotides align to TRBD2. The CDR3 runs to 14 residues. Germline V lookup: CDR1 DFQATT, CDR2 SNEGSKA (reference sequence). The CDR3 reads CNARGLAGVDEQYF. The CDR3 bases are TGCAATGCTAGAGGACTAGCGGGAGTGGACGAGCAGTACTTC.

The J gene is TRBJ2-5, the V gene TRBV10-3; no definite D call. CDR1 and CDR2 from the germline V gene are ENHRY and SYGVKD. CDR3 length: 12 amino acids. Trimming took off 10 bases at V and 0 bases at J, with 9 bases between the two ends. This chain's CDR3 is CANARDQETQYF. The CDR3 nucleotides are TGTGCCAACGCTCGTGACCAAGAGACCCAGTACTTC.

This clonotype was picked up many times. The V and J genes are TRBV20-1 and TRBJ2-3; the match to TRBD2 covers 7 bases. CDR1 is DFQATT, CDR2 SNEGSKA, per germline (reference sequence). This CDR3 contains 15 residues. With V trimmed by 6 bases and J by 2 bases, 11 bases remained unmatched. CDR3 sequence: CSAGGGLAVTDTQYF. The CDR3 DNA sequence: TGCAGTGCGGGCGGTGGGCTAGCGGTCACAGATACGCAGTATTTT.

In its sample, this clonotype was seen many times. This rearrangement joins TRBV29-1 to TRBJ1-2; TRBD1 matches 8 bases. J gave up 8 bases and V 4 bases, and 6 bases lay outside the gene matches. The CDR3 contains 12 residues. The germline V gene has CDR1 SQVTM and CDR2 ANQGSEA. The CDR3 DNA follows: TGCAGCGTTGGGCAGGGGGCGCAAGGCTACACCTTC. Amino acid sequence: CSVGQGAQGYTF.